This TCR beta chain is drawn from a study of T cell responses to AZD1222 COVID-19 vaccine. The CDR3 has 15 residues. Looked up from germline, CDR1 is SNHLY and CDR2 is FYNNEI. J was trimmed by 6 bases and V by 8 bases; bases with no gene match: 13. About this clone: The antigen remains unidentified.

Study-level findings and limits: White British people made up most donors, females outnumbered males, and clonal diversity was possibly underestimated.

Using immunoSEQ multiplex PCR, the repertoire was profiled, and TCRdb retains in-frame clones only, with some absent. Here the sample spans some 91,000 clones, around 90% being singletons. This TCR came from an adult in good health. The specimen was peripheral blood, collected on day 0 of AZD1222 vaccination. The rearrangement uses TRBV2 and TRBJ1-1; 9 nucleotides match TRBD1. The CDR3 bases are TGTGCCAGCTTTAAATCAGGGACAGGGATTGCTGAAGCTTTCTTT. Protein sequence: CASFKSGTGIAEAFF.